These 20 T cell receptor beta chains share one sample of origin, sequenced in a study of human T cells and chemical hapten exposure. Time point indicated: patch test 2, 6 weeks after DPC sensitization. Treatment given: therapeutic diphenylcyclopropenone sensitization with weekly scalp DPC. TCRdb independently ran MiXCR on the RACE reads; one entry per CDR3 protein. The sample carries 85,000 or so distinct CDR3 sequences, around a tenth recorded once. Sequences were derived from whole blood, sampled in connection with sensitization to the hapten diphenylcyclopropenone (DPC). The receptors stem from a man in his late teens or twenties with alopecia areata. Some clones in this sample may be carry-over from other donors' samples.

This clonotype was seen a few times. V and J are TRBV7-9 and TRBJ1-4; D is unresolved. This CDR3 spans 16 amino acids. V lost 7 bases, J lost 2 bases, and 17 bases lay in between. Germline-derived CDR1 and CDR2 are SEHNR and FQNEAQ (reference sequence). CDR3 coding DNA: TGTGCCAGCATCAAAGGGCCCGGGCGGACTAATGAAAAACTGTTTTTT. Protein: CASIKGPGRTNEKLFF.

There are a few counts of this clonotype. The chain recombines TRBV7-2 with TRBJ2-3; D is unclear. This CDR3 is 16 amino acids long. Germline values: CDR1 SGHTA, CDR2 FQGNSA. Deletions cut 1 base from V and 3 bases from J, with 14 bases between. The CDR3 DNA follows: TGTGCCAGCAGCTTAGTAAGCAACCGCCGGACAGATACGCAGTATTTT. Translating it yields CASSLVSNRRTDTQYF.

The chain combines TRBV4-1 with TRBJ2-5; 8 positions match TRBD2. Germline V lookup: CDR1 MGHRA, CDR2 YSYEKL. Trimming took 3 bases from V and 9 from J; bases not matched to a gene: 12. CDR3 length equals 15 residues. The CDR3 protein is CASSHFSGTSEAQYF. CDR3 DNA: TGCGCCAGCAGCCATTTCTCCGGGACTAGTGAGGCCCAGTACTTC.

The chain carries TRBV29-1 and TRBJ2-7; maybe TRBD1 (6 bases). The V end was cut by 4 bases, the J end by 2 bases, with 9 bases between. The V gene's germline CDR1 is SQVTM and CDR2 ANQGSEA. The CDR3 is made up of 12 amino acids. Written as DNA, the CDR3 is TGCAGCGTTGTGGGGACACCCTACGAGCAGTACTTC. Its protein is CSVVGTPYEQYF.

This clonotype has at least ten counts. The V gene is TRBV19, the J gene TRBJ2-6; D may be TRBD2 (5 bases). The CDR3 runs to 17 residues. Germline V gives CDR1 LNHDA, CDR2 SQIVND (reference sequence). V dropped 5 bases and J dropped 0 bases, with 14 bases sitting between them. CDR3 sequence: CASSLTGVYSGANVLTF. The CDR3 DNA sequence: TGTGCCAGTAGTCTCACCGGGGTCTACTCTGGGGCCAACGTCCTGACTTTC.

The V and J genes are TRBV12-3 or TRBV12-4 and TRBJ1-5; 10 bases are a match to TRBD1. This CDR3 has 15 amino acids. V lost 6 bases to trimming and J lost 5 bases; unmatched junction nucleotides: 7. DNA for the CDR3: TGTGCCAGCAGCCGAGCCGGGACAGGGGATCAGCCCCAGCATTTT. Translation: CASSRAGTGDQPQHF.

There are a few counts of this clonotype. The chain has TRBV5-1 and TRBJ2-1; 7 positions match TRBD2. There are 13 residues in the CDR3. Unmatched junction bases numbered 5, after V lost 3 bases and J lost 8 bases. CDR1 is SGHRS, CDR2 YFSETQ, per germline. Here the CDR3 DNA reads TGCGCCAGCAGCTGGGCAGGGAGGGATGAGCAGTTCTTC. Its protein product is CASSWAGRDEQFF.

In this sample, this clonotype turned up a few times. The chain carries TRBV12-3 or TRBV12-4 and TRBJ2-4, with D possibly being TRBD1 (5 bases). CDR3 length equals 16 residues. The V end was cut by 3 bases, the J end by 0 bases, with 12 bases between. The CDR3 sequence: CASSLARELAKNIQYF. The CDR3 coding sequence is TGTGCCAGCAGTTTGGCCAGGGAACTAGCCAAAAACATTCAGTACTTC.

This clonotype was seen a handful of times. This may arise from a read error, as a much more abundant clone is one base away. The genes are TRBV3-1 and TRBJ1-4; 7 bases align to TRBD1. Germline V gene lookup returns CDR1 LGHDT and CDR2 YNNKEL (reference sequence). The CDR3 contains 16 residues. V trimming: 3 bases; J trimming: 2 bases; junction bases outside the gene matches: 6. CDR3 region: CASSQGPDRTNEKLFF. DNA of the CDR3: TGTGCCAGCAGCCAGGGTCCGGACAGGACTAATGAAAAACTGTTTTTT. The variable domain in full, completed from reference TRBV3-1 and TRBJ1-4, reads DTAVSQTPKYLVTQMGNDKSIKCEQNLGHDTMYWYKQDSKKFLKIMFSYNNKELIINETVPNRFSPKSPDKAHLNLHINSLELGDSAVYFCASSQGPDRTNEKLFFGSGTQLSVL.

This clonotype was found a few times. This chain uses TRBV11-2 with TRBJ2-7; tentatively, D is TRBD1 (6 bases). The CDR3 extends over 14 amino acids. Trimming removed 3 bases at V and 0 bases at J, with 9 bases between. CDR1 is SGHAT, CDR2 FQNNGV, per germline. The CDR3 loop reads CASSLDRNSYEQYV. The CDR3 coding sequence is TGTGCCAGCAGCTTGGACAGAAACTCCTACGAGCAGTACGTC.

The chain employs TRBV6-5 and TRBJ1-5; a possible D gene is TRBD1 (5 bases). V gave up 5 bases and J gave up 3 bases, with 23 bases separating them. Germline CDR1 MNHEY, CDR2 SVGAGI. This CDR3 has 18 residues. The CDR3 nucleotides read TGTGCCAGCAGTCGGGGGACCAATGAGGGGAGTTTCAATCAGCCCCAGCATTTT. It codes for CASSRGTNEGSFNQPQHF.

This chain's CDR3 is CSVAAGPYEQYF. The CDR3 DNA reads as TGCAGCGTTGCCGCGGGACCCTACGAGCAGTACTTC. The chain couples TRBV29-1 to TRBJ2-7; possible D gene TRBD2, 6 bases. The CDR3 loop spans 12 amino acids. Germline CDR1 reads SQVTM; CDR2 reads ANQGSEA. The V gene lost 4 bases and the J gene lost 2 bases, with 9 bases spanning the gap.

This clonotype showed up many times. This rearrangement joins TRBV18 to TRBJ1-5; D is perhaps TRBD1 (6 bases). V was clipped by 2 bases and J by 6 bases, with 14 bases between them. Germline CDR1 is KGHSH and CDR2 is LQKENI. This CDR3 spans 15 amino acids. The CDR3 sequence is CASSPGDNGGQPQHF. The CDR3 DNA reads as TGTGCCAGCTCACCAGGGGACAACGGGGGTCAGCCCCAGCATTTT. The whole variable domain, filled in from reference TRBV18 and TRBJ1-5, reads NAGVMQNPRHLVRRRGQEARLRCSPMKGHSHVYWYRQLPEEGLKFMVYLQKENIIDESGMPKERFSAEFPKEGPSILRIQQVVRGDSAAYFCASSPGDNGGQPQHFGDGTRLSIL.

This clonotype was counted at least ten times. The chain employs TRBV7-3 and TRBJ1-1; a possible D gene is TRBD1 (5 bases). Germline values: CDR1 SGHTA, CDR2 FQGTGA. The V gene lost 1 base and the J gene lost 5 bases, with 20 bases spanning the gap. CDR3 length: 17 residues. CDR3 nucleotides: TGTGCCAGCAGCTTAATGGCTGGGGTCAGGGTTGGGACTGAAGCTTTCTTT. Translated, it gives CASSLMAGVRVGTEAFF.

In its sample, this clonotype was seen many times. The chain joins TRBV11-2 to TRBJ1-1; D remains ambiguous. The ends were cut back, 5 bases at V and 2 bases at J, with 15 bases in the middle. Looked up from germline, CDR1 is SGHAT and CDR2 is FQNNGV. There are 15 residues in the CDR3. The DNA of the CDR3 is TGTGCCAGCAGCGTAAGAGGGATATCTAACACTGAAGCTTTCTTT. It encodes CASSVRGISNTEAFF.

Only a few counts were recorded for this clonotype. The rearrangement links TRBV28 to TRBJ1-2; 7 bases are shared with TRBD1. The germline gives CDR1 MDHEN, CDR2 SYDVKM. J gave up 4 bases and V 2 bases, and 7 bases lay outside the gene matches. This CDR3 is built from 15 residues. The CDR3 here is CASSLNLEGAYGYTF. The CDR3 bases are TGTGCCAGCAGTTTAAATCTGGAGGGGGCCTATGGCTACACCTTC.

The rearrangement links TRBV6-2 or TRBV6-3 to TRBJ2-7, with a tentative D call TRBD1 (6 bases). V was clipped by 5 bases and J by 2 bases, with 16 bases between them. Per germline, CDR1 MNHEY and CDR2 SVGEGT. The CDR3 totals 15 residues. The DNA for the CDR3 is TGTGCCAGCAGTCCACAGGGAGACGGGCCCTACGAGCAGTACGTC. Translating it yields CASSPQGDGPYEQYV.

V and J are TRBV29-1 and TRBJ2-2; 7 positions agree with TRBD2. The V and J ends lost 6 bases and 7 bases, in that order; junction bases with no gene match: 5. Germline-derived CDR1 and CDR2 are SQVTM and ANQGSEA. This CDR3 region has 12 residues. The CDR3 sequence: CSVGGWSGELFF. The CDR3 DNA reads as TGCAGCGTCGGGGGGTGGAGCGGGGAGCTGTTTTTT.

This clonotype was detected only once. V and J are TRBV10-3 and TRBJ2-2, with D perhaps matching TRBD1 or TRBD2 (5 bases each). Trimming shortened V by 4 bases and J by 7 bases, and 7 bases separated the two germline ends. There are 12 residues in the CDR3. CDR1 is ENHRY, CDR2 SYGVKD, per germline. CDR3 sequence reads: CAISVGVGELFF. The CDR3 DNA reads as TGTGCCATCAGTGTGGGGGTCGGGGAGCTGTTTTTT.

V gene TRBV19 combines with J gene TRBJ2-2, with 8 bases lining up with TRBD2. The germline V gene encodes CDR1 LNHDA and CDR2 SQIVND (reference sequence). CDR3 length: 16 residues. Unmatched junction bases numbered 10, after V lost 4 bases and J lost 6 bases. CDR3 residues: CASSRIQRGMAGELFF. The DNA for the CDR3 is TGTGCCAGTAGTAGAATCCAGCGGGGGATGGCCGGGGAGCTGTTTTTT.